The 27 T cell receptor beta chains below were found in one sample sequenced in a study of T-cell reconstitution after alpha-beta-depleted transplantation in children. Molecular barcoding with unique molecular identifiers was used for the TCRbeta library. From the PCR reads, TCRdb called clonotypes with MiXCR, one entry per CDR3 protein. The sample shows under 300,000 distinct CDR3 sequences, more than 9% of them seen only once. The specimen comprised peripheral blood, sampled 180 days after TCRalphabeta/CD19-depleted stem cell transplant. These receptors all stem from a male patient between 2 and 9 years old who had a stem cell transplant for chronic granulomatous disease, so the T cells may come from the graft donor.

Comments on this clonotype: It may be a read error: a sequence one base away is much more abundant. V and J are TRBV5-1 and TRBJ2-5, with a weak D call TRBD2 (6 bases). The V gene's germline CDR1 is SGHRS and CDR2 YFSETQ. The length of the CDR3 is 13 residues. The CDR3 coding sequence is TGCGCCAGCAGCTCCCCCTCGGGAGAGACCCCGTACTTC. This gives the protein CASSSPSGETPYF.

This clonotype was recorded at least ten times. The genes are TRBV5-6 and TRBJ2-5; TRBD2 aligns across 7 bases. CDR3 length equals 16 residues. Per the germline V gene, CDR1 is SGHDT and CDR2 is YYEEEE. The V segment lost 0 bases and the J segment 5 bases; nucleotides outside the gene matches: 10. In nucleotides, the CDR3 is TGTGCCAGCAGCTTGGACAGCGGGACCATTCTCGAGACCCAGTACTTC. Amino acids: CASSLDSGTILETQYF.

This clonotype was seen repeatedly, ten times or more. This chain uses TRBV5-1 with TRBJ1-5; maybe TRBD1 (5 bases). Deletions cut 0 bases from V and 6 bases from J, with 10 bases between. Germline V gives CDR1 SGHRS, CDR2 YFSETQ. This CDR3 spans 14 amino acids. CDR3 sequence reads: CASSLEGWGQPQHF. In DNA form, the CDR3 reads TGCGCCAGCAGCTTGGAGGGGTGGGGTCAGCCCCAGCATTTT.

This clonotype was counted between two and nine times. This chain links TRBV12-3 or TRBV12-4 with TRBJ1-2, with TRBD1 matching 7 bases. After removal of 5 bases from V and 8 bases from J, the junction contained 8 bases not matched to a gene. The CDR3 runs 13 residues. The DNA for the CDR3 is TGTGCCAGCAGTCGTGACAGGGAAAACGGCTACACCTTC. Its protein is CASSRDRENGYTF.

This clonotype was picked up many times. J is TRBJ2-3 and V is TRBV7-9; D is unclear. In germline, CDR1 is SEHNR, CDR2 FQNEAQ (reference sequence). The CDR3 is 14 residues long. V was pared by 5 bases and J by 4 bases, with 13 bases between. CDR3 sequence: CASSPVPWADTQYF. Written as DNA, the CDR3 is TGTGCCAGCAGCCCCGTCCCGTGGGCAGATACGCAGTATTTT.

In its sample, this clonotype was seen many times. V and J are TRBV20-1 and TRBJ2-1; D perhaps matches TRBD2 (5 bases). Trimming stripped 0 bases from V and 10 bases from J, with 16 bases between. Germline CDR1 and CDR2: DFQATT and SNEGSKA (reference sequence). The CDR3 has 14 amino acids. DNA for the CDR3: TGCAGTGCTAGAGATCCGGGGAAAGGTGGCGAGCAGTTCTTC. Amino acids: CSARDPGKGGEQFF.

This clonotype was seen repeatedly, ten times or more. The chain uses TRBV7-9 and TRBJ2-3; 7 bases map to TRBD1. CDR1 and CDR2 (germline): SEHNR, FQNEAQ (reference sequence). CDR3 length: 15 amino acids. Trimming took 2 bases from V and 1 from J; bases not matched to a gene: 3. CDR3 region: CASSLSTGGTDTQYF. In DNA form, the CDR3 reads TGTGCCAGCAGCTTATCAACAGGGGGCACAGATACGCAGTATTTT.

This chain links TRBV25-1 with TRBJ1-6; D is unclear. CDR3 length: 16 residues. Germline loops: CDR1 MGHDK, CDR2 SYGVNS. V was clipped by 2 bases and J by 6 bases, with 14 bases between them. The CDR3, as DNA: TGTGCCAGCAGTGAACTAGGAGGCCTCTCTAATTCACCCCTCCACTTT. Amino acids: CASSELGGLSNSPLHF.

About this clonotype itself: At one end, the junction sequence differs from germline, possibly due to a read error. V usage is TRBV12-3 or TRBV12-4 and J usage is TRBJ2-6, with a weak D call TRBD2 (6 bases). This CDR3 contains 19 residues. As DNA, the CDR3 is TGTACCAGCTGTCTGGGCGCGGGGTCCCAAAGCTCTGGGGCCAACGTCCTGACTTTC. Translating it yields CTSCLGAGSQSSGANVLTF.

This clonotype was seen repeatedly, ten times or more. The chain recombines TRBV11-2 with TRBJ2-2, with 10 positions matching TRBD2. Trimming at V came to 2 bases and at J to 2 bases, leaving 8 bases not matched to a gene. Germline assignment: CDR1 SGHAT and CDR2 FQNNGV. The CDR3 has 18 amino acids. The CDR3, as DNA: TGTGCCAGCAGCTTACCCAGCGGGAGGGCCTTAAACACCGGGGAGCTGTTTTTT. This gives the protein CASSLPSGRALNTGELFF.

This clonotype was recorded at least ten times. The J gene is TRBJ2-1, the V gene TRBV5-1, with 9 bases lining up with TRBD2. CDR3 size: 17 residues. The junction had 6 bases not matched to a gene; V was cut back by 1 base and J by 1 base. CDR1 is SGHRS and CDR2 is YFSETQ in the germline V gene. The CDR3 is CASSLLASGVSYNEQFF. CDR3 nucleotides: TGCGCCAGCAGCTTGTTGGCTAGCGGGGTTTCCTACAATGAGCAGTTCTTC.

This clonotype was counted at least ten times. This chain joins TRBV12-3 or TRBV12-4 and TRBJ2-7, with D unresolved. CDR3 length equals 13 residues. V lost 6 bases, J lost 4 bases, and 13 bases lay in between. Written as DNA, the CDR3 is TGTGCCAGCAGCCGGCGGACCGAATACGAGCAGTACTTC. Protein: CASSRRTEYEQYF.

CDR3 sequence: CSAFSGSSYEQYF. The CDR3 region has the DNA TGCAGTGCTTTTAGCGGGAGTAGCTACGAGCAGTACTTC. This sequence joins TRBV20-1 and TRBJ2-7; TRBD2 aligns across 9 bases. This CDR3 is 13 amino acids long. Germline CDR1 and CDR2: DFQATT and SNEGSKA (reference sequence). J gave up 3 bases and V 5 bases, and 5 bases lay outside the gene matches.

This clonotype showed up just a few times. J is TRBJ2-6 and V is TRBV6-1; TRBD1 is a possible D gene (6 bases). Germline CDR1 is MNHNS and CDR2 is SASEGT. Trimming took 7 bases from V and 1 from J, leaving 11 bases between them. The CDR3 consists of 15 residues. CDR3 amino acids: CASTPGDSGANVLTF. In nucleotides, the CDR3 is TGTGCCAGCACCCCAGGGGATTCTGGGGCCAACGTCCTGACTTTC.

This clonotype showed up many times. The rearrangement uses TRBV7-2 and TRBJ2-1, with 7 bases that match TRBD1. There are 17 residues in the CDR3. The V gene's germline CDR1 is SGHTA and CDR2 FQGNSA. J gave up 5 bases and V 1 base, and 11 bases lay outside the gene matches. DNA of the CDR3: TGTGCCAGCAGCTTAGTAGGCCGACAGGGAAACGACAATGAGCAGTTCTTC. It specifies CASSLVGRQGNDNEQFF.

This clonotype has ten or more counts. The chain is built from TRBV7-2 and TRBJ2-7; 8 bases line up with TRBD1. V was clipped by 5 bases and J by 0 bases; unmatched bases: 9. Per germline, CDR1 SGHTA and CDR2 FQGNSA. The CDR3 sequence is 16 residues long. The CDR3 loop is CASSRTTGASSYEQYF. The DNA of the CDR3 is TGTGCCAGCAGCCGGACGACAGGGGCGAGCTCCTACGAGCAGTACTTC.

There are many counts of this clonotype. CDR3 coding DNA: TGTGCCAGCGACCTTGGGGGAACTAGTCAGTTCTTC. Its protein product is CASDLGGTSQFF. The chain uses TRBV28 and TRBJ2-1; D is tentatively TRBD1 or TRBD2 (5 bases each). The V gene lost 8 bases and the J gene lost 13 bases, with 18 bases spanning the gap. The length of the CDR3 is 12 residues. The germline gives CDR1 MDHEN, CDR2 SYDVKM.

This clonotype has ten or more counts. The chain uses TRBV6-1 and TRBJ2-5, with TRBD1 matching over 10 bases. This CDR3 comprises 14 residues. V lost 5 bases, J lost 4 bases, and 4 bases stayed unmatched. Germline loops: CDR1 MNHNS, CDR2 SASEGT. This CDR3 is CASSRDRGSETQYF. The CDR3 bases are TGTGCCAGCAGTCGGGACAGGGGTTCAGAGACCCAGTACTTC.

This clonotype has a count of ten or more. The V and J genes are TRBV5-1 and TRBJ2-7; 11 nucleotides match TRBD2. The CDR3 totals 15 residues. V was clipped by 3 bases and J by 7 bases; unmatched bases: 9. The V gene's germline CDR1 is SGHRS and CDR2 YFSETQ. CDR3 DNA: TGCGCCAGCAGCTCGCTAGCGGGGGGATCTGGAGAGCAGTACTTC. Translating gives CASSSLAGGSGEQYF. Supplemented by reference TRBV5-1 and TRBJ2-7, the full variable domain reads KAGVTQTPRYLIKTRGQQVTLSCSPISGHRSVSWYQQTPGQGLQFLFEYFSETQRNKGNFPGRFSGRQFSNSRSEMNVSTLELGDSALYLCASSSLAGGSGEQYFGPGTRLTVT.

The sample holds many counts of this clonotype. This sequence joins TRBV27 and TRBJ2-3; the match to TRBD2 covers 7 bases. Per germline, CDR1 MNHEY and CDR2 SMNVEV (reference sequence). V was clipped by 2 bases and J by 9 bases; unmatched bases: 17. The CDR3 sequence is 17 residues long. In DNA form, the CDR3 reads TGTGCCAGCAGTTTAGGGGTATGGGAAGCGGGACGTGAGACGCAGTATTTT. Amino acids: CASSLGVWEAGRETQYF.

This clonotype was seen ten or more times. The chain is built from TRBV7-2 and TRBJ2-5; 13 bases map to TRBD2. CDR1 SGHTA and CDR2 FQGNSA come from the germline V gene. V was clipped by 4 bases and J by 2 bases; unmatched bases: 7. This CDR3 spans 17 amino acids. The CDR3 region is CASSSVGLAGAQETQYF. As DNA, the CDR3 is TGTGCCAGCAGCTCCGTCGGACTAGCGGGGGCGCAAGAGACCCAGTACTTC.

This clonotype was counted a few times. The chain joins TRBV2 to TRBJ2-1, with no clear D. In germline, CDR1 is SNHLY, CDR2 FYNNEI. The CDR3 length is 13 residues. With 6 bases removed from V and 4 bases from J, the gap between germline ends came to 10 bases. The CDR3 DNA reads TGTGCCAGCAGCCAGAACGGTTACAATGAGCAGTTCTTC. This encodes CASSQNGYNEQFF.

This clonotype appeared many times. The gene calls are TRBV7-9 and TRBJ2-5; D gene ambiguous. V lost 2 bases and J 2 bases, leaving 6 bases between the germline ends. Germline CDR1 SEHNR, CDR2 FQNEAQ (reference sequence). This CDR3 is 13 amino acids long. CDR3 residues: CASSLNSQETQYF. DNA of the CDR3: TGTGCCAGCAGCTTAAACAGTCAAGAGACCCAGTACTTC.

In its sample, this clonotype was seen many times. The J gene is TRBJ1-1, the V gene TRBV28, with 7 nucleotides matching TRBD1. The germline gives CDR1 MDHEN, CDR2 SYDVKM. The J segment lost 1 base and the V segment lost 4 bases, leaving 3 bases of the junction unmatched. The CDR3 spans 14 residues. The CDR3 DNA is TGTGCCAGCAGTTCCGACAGGGCGAACACTGAAGCTTTCTTT. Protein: CASSSDRANTEAFF.

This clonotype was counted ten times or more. The CDR3 bases are TGTGCCAGCAGCTTTCTAGTGGCCGGGGAGCTGTTTTTT. This codes for CASSFLVAGELFF. The chain carries TRBV7-3 and TRBJ2-2; D ambiguous. The CDR3 has 13 amino acids. Trimming took off 3 bases at V and 6 bases at J, with 8 bases between the two ends. CDR1 is SGHTA, CDR2 FQGTGA, per germline. Supplemented by reference TRBV7-3 and TRBJ2-2, the full variable domain reads GAGVSQTPSNKVTEKGKYVELRCDPISGHTALYWYRQSLGQGPEFLIYFQGTGAADDSGLPNDRFFAVRPEGSVSTLKIQRTERGDSAVYLCASSFLVAGELFFGEGSRLTVL.

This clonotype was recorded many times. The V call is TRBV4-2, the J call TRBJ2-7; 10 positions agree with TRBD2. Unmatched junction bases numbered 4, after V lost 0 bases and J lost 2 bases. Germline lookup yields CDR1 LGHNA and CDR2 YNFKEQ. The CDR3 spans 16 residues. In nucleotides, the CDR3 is TGTGCCAGCAGCCAAGAGTGGCTAGCGGGGGCCTACGAGCAGTACTTC. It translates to CASSQEWLAGAYEQYF.

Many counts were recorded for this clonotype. The CDR3 DNA reads TGCGCCAGCAGGACTAGCGGGGGAACAGATACGCAGTATTTT. It yields the protein CASRTSGGTDTQYF. V and J are TRBV5-1 and TRBJ2-3; 12 bases match TRBD2. J was trimmed by 3 bases and V by 5 bases; bases with no gene match: 1. Germline values: CDR1 SGHRS, CDR2 YFSETQ. The CDR3 totals 14 residues. Full variable domain (remainder filled in from reference TRBV5-1 and TRBJ2-3): KAGVTQTPRYLIKTRGQQVTLSCSPISGHRSVSWYQQTPGQGLQFLFEYFSETQRNKGNFPGRFSGRQFSNSRSEMNVSTLELGDSALYLCASRTSGGTDTQYFGPGTRLTVL.